Reported below is one T cell receptor beta chain. The antigen is not known. The sample is drawn from a study of cytomegalovirus exposure and HLA in healthy donors. Broader study findings: TCR association rates varied by HLA locus in a later analysis, with DRB1 highest and HLA-C lowest.

The CDR3 loop spans 13 amino acids. Germline values: CDR1 MNHEY, CDR2 SMNVEV (reference sequence). The V end lost 3 bases, the J end lost 4 bases, and 9 bases lay between the germline ends. PCR primers comprised 60 Vbeta and 13 Jbeta primers. This table comes from immunoSEQ multiplex PCR, and its TCRdb copy is limited to in-frame clones, with some not included. This sample has around 130,000 clones; approximately 72% occur once, and the top ten carry about 1.5%. The chain links TRBV27 to TRBJ2-5; a weak D match, TRBD1 (5 bases). Sequenced input: PBMCs. This clonotype was sampled from a man between 18 and 35 years old in good health and CMV-seronegative. CDR3 protein: CASSLSGPETQYF. Here the CDR3 DNA reads TGTGCCAGCAGTTTGTCAGGGCCAGAGACCCAGTACTTC.